This T cell receptor beta chain was recovered during a study of OX40 agonist ivuxolimab in advanced cancers. About the study: Eligibility rules accepted prior anti-PD-1, anti-PD-L1 or anti-CTLA-4 therapy, and 30% to 40% had some.

Trimming pared 2 bases from V and 2 bases from J, leaving 12 bases between. The germline gives CDR1 MNHEY, CDR2 SVGAGI. This CDR3 comprises 15 residues. Generated by immunoSEQ multiplex PCR, the TCRdb table keeps only in-frame clones and is missing some. This sample has some 89,000 clones, with about 88% found just once. The chain employs TRBV6-5 and TRBJ1-2, with a possible D match to TRBD1 (5 bases). The sequencing used CD4+ or CD8+ T cells sorted from blood, collected in a trial of the OX40 agonist ivuxolimab. This receptor was taken from an adult with an advanced solid tumor such as melanoma, head and neck, liver or kidney cancer. Here the CDR3 DNA reads TGTGCCAGCAGTTACGGCAGGGCCCGCAACTATGGCTACACCTTC. Translated, it gives CASSYGRARNYGYTF.